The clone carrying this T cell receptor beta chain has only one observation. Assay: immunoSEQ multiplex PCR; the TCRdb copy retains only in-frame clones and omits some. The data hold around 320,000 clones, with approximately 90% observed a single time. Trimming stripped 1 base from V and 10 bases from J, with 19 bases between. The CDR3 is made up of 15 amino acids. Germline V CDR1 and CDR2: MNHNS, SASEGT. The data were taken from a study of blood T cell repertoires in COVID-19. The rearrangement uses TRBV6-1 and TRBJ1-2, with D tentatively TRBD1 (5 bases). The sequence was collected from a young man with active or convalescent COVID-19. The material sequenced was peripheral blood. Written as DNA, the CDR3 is TGTGCCAGCAGTGAAGATATACGGGGGTCCGGAGCCTACACCTTC. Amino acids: CASSEDIRGSGAYTF.